This TCR beta chain was observed in a study of monozygotic twins with inflammatory bowel disease (dated by TCRdb to between 2018 and 2020). For the wider study: A total of approximately 30 monozygotic twin pairs were included in the full study, comprising nine German pairs (four IBD-concordant, five IBD-discordant) and 19 IBD-discordant Danish pairs. Each individual had, on average, about 151 000 unique TCRalpha sequences and 181 000 unique TCRbeta sequences available for analysis. The search for disease-associated traits relied mainly on comparing, within discordant pairs, IBD patients with their genetically identical healthy co-twins.

Study-level results and caveats: Repertoire similarity did not differ between concordant and discordant twins, which could be due to limited statistical power. IBD patients shared fewer clonotypes with other individuals than healthy twins did, most markedly in patients showing signs of disease activity. Distinction between different T cell subtypes could not be achieved in the analysis. Differing immunosuppressive treatments among patients may have added background noise and inter-individual variability to the repertoires. No single strong signal or clonotype linked to IBD turned up in the results, so the idea that one exists was not supported. TCRbeta repertoire diversity, by inverse Simpson index, was decreased in IBD patients compared with their healthy co-twins.

Turning to this clonotype: Its cognate antigen has yet to be identified.

From each donor, an approximately 2.5 ml peripheral blood sample was collected into PAXgene tubes and kept at -80 degrees C. Without T cell sorting, total RNA was isolated from whole blood using the PAXgene blood miRNA kit on an automated QIAcube. Peripheral blood from monozygotic twin pairs who were concordant or discordant for inflammatory bowel disease underwent deep TCRalpha and TCRbeta repertoire profiling using unique molecular barcoding. Smoking habits were recorded for all twin pairs, with individuals classified as current, former or never smokers. The CDR3 numbers 15 residues from cysteine through phenylalanine. The DNA sequence is not available. The method behind the library was 5' RACE. For each TCR library, 3,000 to 4,000 ng of total RNA was used. For each sample, cDNA was synthesized in eight separate reactions using SMARTScribe reverse transcriptase. During cDNA synthesis, unique molecular identifiers containing a 6-nucleotide sample barcode were introduced by template switching. TCRalpha and TCRbeta cDNA was amplified in two nested PCRs of about 17 and 10 cycles, and bead purification was carried out after each PCR. Before amplification, the cDNA was both treated with uracil DNA-glycosylase and purified with the QIAquick PCR purification kit. The second PCR added Illumina TruSeq-compatible adapters along with sample-specific barcodes. TapeStation and Qubit were used to check library quality and concentration, and approximately 5.5 ng of each library went into the pool. The pooled libraries were sequenced with 2 x 100 bp reads and custom sequencing primers on an Illumina HiSeq2500 single-index Rapid Run. Concerning the study's data processing: PCR and sequencing errors were corrected by UMI-based consensus assembly using MiGEC version 1.2.6. MiXCR version 2.1.1 was used to carry out V(D)J alignment, clonotype assembly and CDR3 extraction. To normalise gene usage, clonotype sharing and MAIT/NKT TCR abundance, the top 1000, 10 000 and 20 000 clonotypes in each sample were analysed. After downsampling to 27 000 UMIs, diversity was calculated as the inverse Simpson index using the vegan R package. Paired Mann-Whitney U tests were applied to discordant twin pairs, and Benjamini-Hochberg correction was used for multiple testing. Following TCRdb reprocessing, every CDR3 protein sequence forms one entry, and DNA is not provided. None of the V and J calls come from the authors' own analysis; TCRdb made them. The table of this sample itemizes about 140,000 distinct CDR3 sequences. Less than 2.5% of the sample is taken by the ten largest.

This clonotype was obtained from a human donor with ulcerative colitis or Crohn's disease, or a healthy co-twin of an affected twin (not recorded which). In this chain, TRBV12-3 or TRBV12-4 is recombined with TRBJ2-7. The sequencing sample was made of blood. CDR3 reads: CASSNTLDGVYEQYF.